This TCR beta chain comes out of a study of T-cell memory formation after mild COVID-19. In this sample, this clonotype turned up many times. After 5'RACE with constant-segment primers, TCR alpha and TCR beta cDNA libraries carrying sample barcodes and UMIs were obtained. One entry per CDR3 protein results from TCRdb running MiXCR on the 5' RACE reads. The table has under 300,000 distinct CDR3 sequences, about a sixth seen once. Sequenced: PBMCs or a T cell subset sorted from them (not recorded which). The clonotype was recovered from a man aged 18 to 30 who had mild COVID-19 (a few samples of this study predate the infection). Cell type and time point are not known.

The CDR3 DNA reads TGTGCCAGCAGCTTAGGGGGAGCGGGGGCCGCCAATGAGCAGTTCTTC. Amino acid sequence: CASSLGGAGAANEQFF. This chain connects TRBV7-2 to TRBJ2-1, with 8 bases aligning to TRBD2. With 1 base clipped from V and 6 bases from J, the junction kept 8 bases outside the gene matches. The CDR3 totals 16 residues. Germline CDR1 and CDR2: SGHTA and FQGNSA. Together with reference TRBV7-2 and TRBJ2-1, the CDR3 gives the full variable domain: GAGVSQSPSNKVTEKGKDVELRCDPISGHTALYWYRQSLGQGLEFLIYFQGNSAPDKSGLPSDRFSAERTGGSVSTLTIQRTQQEDSAVYLCASSLGGAGAANEQFFGPGTRLTVL.